This T cell receptor (beta chain) was identified during a study of Graves' ophthalmopathy and Graves' hyperthyroidism. This clonotype was counted many times. RNA transcripts were the source from which TCR beta CDR3 regions were amplified. First-round RT-PCR with HTBI primers preceded a second-round multiplex PCR. TCRdb ran MiXCR on the multiplex PCR reads and lists one entry per CDR3 protein. The data hold about 220,000 distinct CDR3 sequences, with approximately 21% observed a single time. Ophthalmopathy-affected donors exhibited moderate-to-severe activity, CAS ≥3, NOSPECS ≥4, and duration under 3 months. Exclusion criteria comprised other autoimmune diseases, uncontrolled infections, pregnancy or lactation in patients. Diagnoses were established from clinical symptoms, serum thyroxine, TRAb, thyroid ultrasound and orbital computed tomography. With 5 bases removed from V and 6 bases from J, the gap between germline ends came to 9 bases. Germline values: CDR1 SNHLY, CDR2 FYNNEI. The CDR3 is made up of 12 amino acids.

V is TRBV2 and J is TRBJ2-3; D is undetermined. Sequences were obtained from peripheral blood. The sequence was obtained from a woman aged 45-65 years with Graves' ophthalmopathy. Here the CDR3 DNA reads TGTGCCAGCAGTCTGGTTCGGGATACGCAGTATTTT. It specifies CASSLVRDTQYF.